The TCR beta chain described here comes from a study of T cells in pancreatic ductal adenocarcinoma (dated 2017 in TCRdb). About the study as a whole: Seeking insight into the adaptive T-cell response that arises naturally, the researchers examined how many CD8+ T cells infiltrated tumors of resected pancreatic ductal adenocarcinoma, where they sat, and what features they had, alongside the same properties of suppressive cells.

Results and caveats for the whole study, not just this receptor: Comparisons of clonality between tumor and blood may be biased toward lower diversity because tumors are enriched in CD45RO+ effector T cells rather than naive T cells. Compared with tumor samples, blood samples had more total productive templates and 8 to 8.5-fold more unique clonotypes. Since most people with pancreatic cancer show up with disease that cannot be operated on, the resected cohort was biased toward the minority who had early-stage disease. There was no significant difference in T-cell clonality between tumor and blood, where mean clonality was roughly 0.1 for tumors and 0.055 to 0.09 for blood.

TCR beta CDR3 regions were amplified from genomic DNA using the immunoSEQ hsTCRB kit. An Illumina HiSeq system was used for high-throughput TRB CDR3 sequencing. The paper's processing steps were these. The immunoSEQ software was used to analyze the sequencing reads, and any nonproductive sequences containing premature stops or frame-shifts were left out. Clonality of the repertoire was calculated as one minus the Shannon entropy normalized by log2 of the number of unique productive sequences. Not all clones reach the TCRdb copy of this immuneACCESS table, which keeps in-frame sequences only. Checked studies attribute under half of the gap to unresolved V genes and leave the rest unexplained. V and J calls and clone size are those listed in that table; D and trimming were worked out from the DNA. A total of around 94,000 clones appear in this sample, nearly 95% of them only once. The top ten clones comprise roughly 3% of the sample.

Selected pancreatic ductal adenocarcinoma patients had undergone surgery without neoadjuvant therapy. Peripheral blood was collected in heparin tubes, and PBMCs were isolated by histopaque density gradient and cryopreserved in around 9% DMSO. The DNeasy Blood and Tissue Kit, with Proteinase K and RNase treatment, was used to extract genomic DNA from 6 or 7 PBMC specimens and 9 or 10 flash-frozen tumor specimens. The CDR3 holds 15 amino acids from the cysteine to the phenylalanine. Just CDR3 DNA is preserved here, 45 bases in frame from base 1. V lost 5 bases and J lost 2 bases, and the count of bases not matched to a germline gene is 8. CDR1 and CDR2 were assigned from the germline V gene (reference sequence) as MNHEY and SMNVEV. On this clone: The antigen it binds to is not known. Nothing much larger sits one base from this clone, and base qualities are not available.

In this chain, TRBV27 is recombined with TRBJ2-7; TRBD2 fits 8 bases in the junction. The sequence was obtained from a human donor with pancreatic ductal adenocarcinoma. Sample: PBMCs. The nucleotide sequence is TGTGCCAGCAGTCGTCAACCGGGACTAGCCTACGAGCAGTACTTC. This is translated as CASSRQPGLAYEQYF.